The clone carrying this TCR beta chain was seen many times. Its antigen is as yet unknown. MiXCR was run by TCRdb on the RT-PCR reads, yielding one entry per CDR3 protein. The sample carries under 850,000 distinct CDR3 sequences, under 20% recorded once. The CDR3 has 13 residues. With 4 bases removed from V and 3 bases from J, the gap between germline ends came to 11 bases. From germline, CDR1 is SGHRS and CDR2 YFSETQ. This specimen belongs to a study of response to subunit inactivated influenza vaccine. Whole-study findings and limits: It was suggested by the authors that few new T cells are recruited by each seasonal influenza vaccination.

The origin of this receptor is a man over 45 who received an inactivated influenza vaccine. Sample: PBMCs from blood, taken about 5 days after vaccination. V is TRBV5-1 and J is TRBJ2-7, with D possibly being TRBD2 (7 bases). The CDR3 here is CASSGRGNYEQYF. The CDR3 DNA reads TGCGCCAGCAGCGGGAGGGGGAACTACGAGCAGTACTTC. Variable domain in full (rest from reference TRBV5-1 and TRBJ2-7): KAGVTQTPRYLIKTRGQQVTLSCSPISGHRSVSWYQQTPGQGLQFLFEYFSETQRNKGNFPGRFSGRQFSNSRSEMNVSTLELGDSALYLCASSGRGNYEQYFGPGTRLTVT.